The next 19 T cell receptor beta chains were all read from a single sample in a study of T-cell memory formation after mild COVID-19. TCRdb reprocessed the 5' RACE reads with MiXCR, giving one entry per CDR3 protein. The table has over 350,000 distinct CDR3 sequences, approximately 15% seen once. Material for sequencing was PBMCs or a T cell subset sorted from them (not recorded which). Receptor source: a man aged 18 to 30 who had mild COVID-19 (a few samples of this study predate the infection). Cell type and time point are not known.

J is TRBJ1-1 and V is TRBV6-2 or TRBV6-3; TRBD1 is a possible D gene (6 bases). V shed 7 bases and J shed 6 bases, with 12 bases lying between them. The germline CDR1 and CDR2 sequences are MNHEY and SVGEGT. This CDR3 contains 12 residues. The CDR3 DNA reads TGTGCCAGCATCTACGGGGGCGCTGAAGCTTTCTTT. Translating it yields CASIYGGAEAFF.

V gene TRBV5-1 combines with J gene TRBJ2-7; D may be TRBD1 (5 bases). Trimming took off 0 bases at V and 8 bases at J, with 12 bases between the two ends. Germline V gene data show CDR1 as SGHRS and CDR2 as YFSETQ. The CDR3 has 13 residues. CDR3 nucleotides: TGCGCCAGCAGCTTGGGACCCCAGGGTCAGCAGTACTTC. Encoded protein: CASSLGPQGQQYF.

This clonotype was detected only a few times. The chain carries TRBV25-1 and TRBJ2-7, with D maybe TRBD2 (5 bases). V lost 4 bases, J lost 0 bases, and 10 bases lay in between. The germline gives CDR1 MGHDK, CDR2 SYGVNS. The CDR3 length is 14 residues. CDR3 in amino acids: CASSAPGFSYEQYF. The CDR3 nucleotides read TGTGCCAGCAGTGCCCCGGGGTTCTCCTACGAGCAGTACTTC.

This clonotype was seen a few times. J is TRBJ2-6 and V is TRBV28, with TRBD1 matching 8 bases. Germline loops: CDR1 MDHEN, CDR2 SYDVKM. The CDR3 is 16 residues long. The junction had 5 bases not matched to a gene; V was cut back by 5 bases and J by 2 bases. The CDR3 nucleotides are TGTGCCAGCAGTCTACCACAGGGGGCTGGGGCCAACGTCCTGACTTTC. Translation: CASSLPQGAGANVLTF. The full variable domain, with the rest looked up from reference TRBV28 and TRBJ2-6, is DVKVTQSSRYLVKRTGEKVFLECVQDMDHENMFWYRQDPGLGLRLIYFSYDVKMKEKGDIPEGYSVSREKKERFSLILESASTNQTSMYLCASSLPQGAGANVLTFGAGSRLTVL.

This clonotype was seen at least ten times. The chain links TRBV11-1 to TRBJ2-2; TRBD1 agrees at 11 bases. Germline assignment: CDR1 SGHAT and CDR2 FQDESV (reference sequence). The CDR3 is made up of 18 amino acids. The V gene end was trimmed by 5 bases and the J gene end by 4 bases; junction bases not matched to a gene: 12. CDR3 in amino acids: CASSPLYSGTGGTGELFF. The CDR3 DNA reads TGTGCCAGCAGCCCACTCTACTCCGGGACAGGGGGCACCGGGGAGCTGTTTTTT.

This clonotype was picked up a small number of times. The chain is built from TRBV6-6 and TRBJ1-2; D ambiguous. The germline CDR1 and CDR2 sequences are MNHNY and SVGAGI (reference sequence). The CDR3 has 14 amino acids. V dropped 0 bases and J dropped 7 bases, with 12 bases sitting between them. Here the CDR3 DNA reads TGTGCCAGCAGTTACTCCGATCCAAGGCTTGGCTACACCTTC. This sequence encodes CASSYSDPRLGYTF.

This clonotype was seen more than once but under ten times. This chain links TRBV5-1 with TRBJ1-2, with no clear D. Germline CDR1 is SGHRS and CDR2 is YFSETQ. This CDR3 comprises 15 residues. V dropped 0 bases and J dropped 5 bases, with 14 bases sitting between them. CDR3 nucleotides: TGCGCCAGCAGCTTGGCACGAGTCTCGGAGTATGGCTACACCTTC. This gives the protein CASSLARVSEYGYTF.

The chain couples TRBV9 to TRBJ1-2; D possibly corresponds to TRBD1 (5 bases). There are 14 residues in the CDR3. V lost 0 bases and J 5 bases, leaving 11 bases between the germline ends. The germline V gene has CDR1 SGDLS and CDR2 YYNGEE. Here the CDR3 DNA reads TGTGCCAGCAGCGTAGCGGGGGGAGATTATGGCTACACCTTC. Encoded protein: CASSVAGGDYGYTF. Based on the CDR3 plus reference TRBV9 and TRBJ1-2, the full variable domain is DSGVTQTPKHLITATGQRVTLRCSPRSGDLSVYWYQQSLDQGLQFLIQYYNGEERAKGNILERFSAQQFPDLHSELNLSSLELGDSALYFCASSVAGGDYGYTFGSGTRLTVV.

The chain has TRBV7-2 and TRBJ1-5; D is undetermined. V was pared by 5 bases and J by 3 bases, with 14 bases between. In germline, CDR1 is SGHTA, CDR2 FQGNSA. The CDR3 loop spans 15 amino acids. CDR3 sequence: CASSPARAYNQPQHF. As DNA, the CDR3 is TGTGCCAGCAGCCCAGCCCGGGCCTACAATCAGCCCCAGCATTTT.

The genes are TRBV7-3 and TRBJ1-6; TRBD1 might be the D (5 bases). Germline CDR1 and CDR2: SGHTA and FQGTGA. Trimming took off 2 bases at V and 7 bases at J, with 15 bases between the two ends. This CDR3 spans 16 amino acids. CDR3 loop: CASSLFGGQGNSPLHF. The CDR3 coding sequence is TGTGCCAGCAGCTTATTCGGGGGTCAGGGAAATTCACCCCTCCACTTT. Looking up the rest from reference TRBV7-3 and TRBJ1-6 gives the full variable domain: GAGVSQTPSNKVTEKGKYVELRCDPISGHTALYWYRQSLGQGPEFLIYFQGTGAADDSGLPNDRFFAVRPEGSVSTLKIQRTERGDSAVYLCASSLFGGQGNSPLHFGNGTRLTVT.

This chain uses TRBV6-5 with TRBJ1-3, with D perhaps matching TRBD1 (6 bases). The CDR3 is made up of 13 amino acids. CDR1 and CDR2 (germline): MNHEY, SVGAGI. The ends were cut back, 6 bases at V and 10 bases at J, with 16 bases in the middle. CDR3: CASSGTISSTIYF. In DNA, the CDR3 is TGTGCCAGCAGCGGGACAATCTCTTCGACCATATATTTT.

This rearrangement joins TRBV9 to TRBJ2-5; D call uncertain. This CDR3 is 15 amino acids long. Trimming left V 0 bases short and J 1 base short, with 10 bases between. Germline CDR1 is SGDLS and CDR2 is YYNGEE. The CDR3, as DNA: TGTGCCAGCAGCGTAGATCCAGGTCCCCAAGAGACCCAGTACTTC. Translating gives CASSVDPGPQETQYF.

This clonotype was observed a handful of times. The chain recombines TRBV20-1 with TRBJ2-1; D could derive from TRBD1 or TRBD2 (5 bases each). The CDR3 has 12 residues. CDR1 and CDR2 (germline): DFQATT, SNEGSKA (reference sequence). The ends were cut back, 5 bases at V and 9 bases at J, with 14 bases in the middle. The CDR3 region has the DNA TGCAGTGCTTGGACGGGTGGGGGTGAGCAGTTCTTC. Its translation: CSAWTGGGEQFF.

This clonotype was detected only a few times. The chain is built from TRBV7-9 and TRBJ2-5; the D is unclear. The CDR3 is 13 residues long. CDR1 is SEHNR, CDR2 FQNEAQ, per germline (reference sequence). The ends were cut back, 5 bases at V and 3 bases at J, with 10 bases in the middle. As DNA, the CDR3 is TGTGCCAGCAGCCCCACAGTAAAAGAGACCCAGTACTTC. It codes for CASSPTVKETQYF.

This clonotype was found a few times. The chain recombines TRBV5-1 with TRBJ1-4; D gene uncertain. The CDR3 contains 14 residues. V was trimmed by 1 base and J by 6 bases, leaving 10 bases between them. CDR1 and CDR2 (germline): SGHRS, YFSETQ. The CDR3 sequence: CASSLKAGDEKLFF. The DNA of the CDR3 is TGCGCCAGCAGCTTGAAGGCGGGTGATGAAAAACTGTTTTTT.

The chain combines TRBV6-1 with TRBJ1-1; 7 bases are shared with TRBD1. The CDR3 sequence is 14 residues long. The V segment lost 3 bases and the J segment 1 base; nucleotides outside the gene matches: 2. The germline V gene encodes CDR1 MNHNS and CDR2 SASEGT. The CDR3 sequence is CASSERGPNTEAFF. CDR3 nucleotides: TGTGCCAGCAGTGAGAGGGGGCCGAACACTGAAGCTTTCTTT.

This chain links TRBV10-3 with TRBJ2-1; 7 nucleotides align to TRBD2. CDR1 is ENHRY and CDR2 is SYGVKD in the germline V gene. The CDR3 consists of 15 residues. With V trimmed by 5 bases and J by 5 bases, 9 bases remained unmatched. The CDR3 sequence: CAISLTSRGDNEQFF. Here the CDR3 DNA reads TGTGCCATCAGTTTGACTAGTCGGGGGGACAATGAGCAGTTCTTC.

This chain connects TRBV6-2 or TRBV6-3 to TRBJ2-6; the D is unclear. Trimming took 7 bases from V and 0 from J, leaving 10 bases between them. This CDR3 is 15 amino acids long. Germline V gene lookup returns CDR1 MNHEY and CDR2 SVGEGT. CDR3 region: CASMSPYSGANVLTF. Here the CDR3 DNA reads TGTGCCAGCATGTCCCCCTACTCTGGGGCCAACGTCCTGACTTTC.

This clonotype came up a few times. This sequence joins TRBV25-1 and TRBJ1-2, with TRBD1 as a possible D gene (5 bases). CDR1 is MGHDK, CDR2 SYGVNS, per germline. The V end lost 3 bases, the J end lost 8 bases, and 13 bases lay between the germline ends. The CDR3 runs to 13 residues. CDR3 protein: CASSDSGTGGYTF. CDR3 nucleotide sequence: TGTGCCAGCAGTGATTCCGGGACTGGGGGCTACACCTTC.